The 10 T cell receptor beta chains listed next were all sequenced from one sample in a study of OX40 agonist ivuxolimab in advanced cancers. Produced via immunoSEQ multiplex PCR; TCRdb's table is partial and in-frame only. The sample holds around 30,000 clones, roughly 83% seen once. The sequencing used CD4+ or CD8+ T cells sorted from blood, collected in a trial of the OX40 agonist ivuxolimab. The source is an adult with an advanced solid tumor such as melanoma, head and neck, liver or kidney cancer.

CDR3 amino acids: CASSPLGTSGGATHNEQFF. CDR3 nucleotides: TGCGCCAGCAGCCCCTTAGGGACTAGCGGGGGGGCGACCCACAATGAGCAGTTCTTC. The V call is TRBV4-3, the J call TRBJ2-1; 16 bases line up with TRBD2. The germline V gene has CDR1 LGHNA and CDR2 YSLEER. The V segment lost 4 bases and the J segment 5 bases; nucleotides outside the gene matches: 11. The CDR3 is made up of 19 amino acids.

The V and J genes are TRBV4-1 and TRBJ1-2; the D is unclear. The CDR3 runs to 11 residues. Trimming took off 6 bases at V and 4 bases at J, with 6 bases between the two ends. CDR1 and CDR2 from the germline V gene are MGHRA and YSYEKL. In DNA form, the CDR3 reads TGCGCCAGCAGGGGTCCCTATGGCTACACCTTC. Translated: CASRGPYGYTF.

CDR3 region: CASSSVRARQGQETQYF. The CDR3 DNA reads TGTGCCAGCAGTTCCGTCCGGGCCCGCCAGGGCCAAGAGACCCAGTACTTC. V is TRBV7-9 and J is TRBJ2-5, with D maybe TRBD1 (5 bases). Trimming removed 6 bases from V and 1 base from J, with 21 bases in between. The CDR3 extends over 17 amino acids. Looked up from germline, CDR1 is SEHNR and CDR2 is FQNEAQ (reference sequence).

There are a few counts of this clone. The chain has TRBV5-1 and TRBJ2-1, with TRBD1 matching 9 bases. The CDR3 sequence is 12 residues long. Unmatched junction bases numbered 3, after V lost 5 bases and J lost 9 bases. Germline V gene sequence: CDR1 SGHRS, CDR2 YFSETQ. This CDR3 is CASRTGGAEQFF. The CDR3 nucleotides read TGCGCCAGCAGGACAGGGGGTGCTGAGCAGTTCTTC.

This sequence joins TRBV18 and TRBJ2-7; TRBD2 might be the D (5 bases). This CDR3 has 14 amino acids. Germline-derived CDR1 and CDR2 are KGHSH and LQKENI. Trimming shortened V by 3 bases and J by 12 bases, and 21 bases separated the two germline ends. CDR3 loop: CASSPADFPRFRYF. The CDR3 DNA follows: TGTGCCAGCTCACCCGCGGACTTCCCAAGATTCCGGTACTTC.

This CDR3 is CARWSSGQGITEAFF. The CDR3 DNA reads as TGTGCCAGATGGTCAAGTGGACAGGGTATCACTGAAGCTTTCTTT. This chain uses TRBV2 with TRBJ1-1; TRBD1 agrees at 8 bases. Trimming at V came to 9 bases and at J to 4 bases, leaving 13 bases not matched to a gene. Germline V gene lookup returns CDR1 SNHLY and CDR2 FYNNEI. This CDR3 contains 15 residues.

V gene TRBV27 combines with J gene TRBJ1-2, with D maybe TRBD1 (5 bases). Trimming cost V 5 bases and J 8 bases, with 9 bases left between them. Germline CDR1 MNHEY, CDR2 SMNVEV (reference sequence). The CDR3 loop spans 11 amino acids. The CDR3: CASSRGWGYTF. The CDR3 nucleotides read TGTGCCAGCAGTCGGGGCTGGGGCTACACCTTC.

The V and J genes are TRBV9 and TRBJ1-2; TRBD1 agrees at 7 bases. This CDR3 contains 15 residues. CDR1 and CDR2 from the germline V gene are SGDLS and YYNGEE. V lost 4 bases, J lost 2 bases, and 8 bases stayed unmatched. The CDR3 DNA reads TGTGCCAGCAGCTCTAGTGAGGGGGCGAACTATGGCTACACCTTC. Its translation: CASSSSEGANYGYTF.

V usage is TRBV6-4 and J usage is TRBJ1-1, with D possibly TRBD1 on 5 matching bases. The V and J ends lost 3 bases and 1 base respectively, with 6 bases between them. The germline V gene has CDR1 MRHNA and CDR2 SNTAGT. The CDR3 is 13 residues long. CDR3 DNA sequence: TGTGCCAGCAGTGAAGGACAGAACACTGAAGCTTTCTTT. Its protein is CASSEGQNTEAFF.

The V and J genes are TRBV11-2 and TRBJ2-7; TRBD1 might be the D (6 bases). This CDR3 is 14 amino acids long. Germline CDR1 reads SGHAT; CDR2 reads FQNNGV. V lost 3 bases and J lost 0, with 9 bases in between. In DNA, the CDR3 is TGTGCCAGCAGCTTTCAGGGGCCCTCCTACGAGCAGTACTTC. It is translated as CASSFQGPSYEQYF.